A selection of T cell receptor beta chains follows, all from one sample in a study of molecular identifiers for immune sequencing clone quantification. MiXCR, applied by TCRdb to the PCR reads, yields one record per CDR3 protein. The sample includes 90,000 or so distinct CDR3 sequences, 20% to 25% of them seen just once. Material: naive CD8+ T cells from blood, with Jurkat cell RNA spiked in. The receptors were gathered from a human donor in good health. Some libraries in this study had Jurkat cell RNA spiked in. CDR3s include the opening cysteine and the closing phenylalanine or tryptophan. The order of the fields is D gene, J gene, clone size, V gene, CDR3 DNA, CDR3 protein. A D gene is named only where the DNA matches it firmly. Only part of the rows carry a size: once, few, many, or a class if the clone is expanded.

NA | TRBJ2-7 | many | TRBV5-8 | TGTGCCAGCAGCTTGGCCCCCGGGGGTTCATTTATCTCCTACGAGCAGTACTTC | CASSLAPGGSFISYEQYF
TRBD1 | TRBJ2-2 | many | TRBV9 | TGTGCCAGCAGCGCACCTAGGACAGGGGTTGGCGGGGAGCTGTTTTTT | CASSAPRTGVGGELFF
NA | TRBJ1-1 | many | TRBV4-3 | TGCGCCAGCAGCCAAGATGCCCGGGGTCTTAGCACTGAAGCTTTCTTT | CASSQDARGLSTEAFF
NA | TRBJ1-2 | NA | TRBV4-3 | TGCGCCAGCGGCCAAGATTCCGGACCGAGGGATCCCTATGGCTACACCTTC | CASGQDSGPRDPYGYTF
NA | TRBJ2-1 | many | TRBV30 | TGTGCCTGGAAAAGCTATGTGTACAATGAGCAGTTCTTC | CAWKSYVYNEQFF
TRBD1 | TRBJ1-1 | NA | TRBV15 | TGTGCCACCAGCGGGGACAGACACATGAACACTGAAGCTTTCTTT | CATSGDRHMNTEAFF
NA | TRBJ1-2 | few | TRBV4-1 | TGCGCCAGCAGCCAAGATTCGGCTAACTATGGCTACACCTTC | CASSQDSANYGYTF
TRBD2 | TRBJ2-7 | few | TRBV11-2 | TGTGCCAGCAGCCACGGACTAGCGGGAACATACGAGCAGTACTTC | CASSHGLAGTYEQYF
NA | TRBJ2-3 | many | TRBV6-5 | TGTGCCAGCAGTTACGGGGGGTCGAGCACAGATACGCAGTATTTT | CASSYGGSSTDTQYF
TRBD1 | TRBJ2-5 | NA | TRBV12-3/TRBV12-4 | TGTGCCAGCAGTTTTGATGGGTCGGGCAGGGGGCATCTAGAGACCCAGTACTTC | CASSFDGSGRGHLETQYF
NA | TRBJ2-5 | many | TRBV4-3 | TGCGCCAGCAGCCAAGATGTGGGGGTGCATTGGTCCCAGTACTTC | CASSQDVGVHWSQYF
NA | TRBJ2-3 | many | TRBV12-5 | TGTGCTAGTGGTTTGGTACTGAGGCAGGAGAACACAGATACGCAGTATTTT | CASGLVLRQENTDTQYF
NA | TRBJ1-1 | many | TRBV29-1 | TGCAGCGCACTAAAAGCTGAAGCTTTCTTT | CSALKAEAFF
TRBD1 | TRBJ2-2 | many | TRBV7-9 | TGTGCCAGCAGCTTAGCCCCGGGACAGGGGTTCACCGGGGAGCTGTTTTTT | CASSLAPGQGFTGELFF
TRBD1 | TRBJ2-2 | many | TRBV19 | TGTGCCAGTAGCTGGGGACAGGGCGTTTACGCCGGGGAGCTGTTTTTT | CASSWGQGVYAGELFF
TRBD2 | TRBJ2-7 | few | TRBV5-4 | TGTGCCAGCAGCTTCAGCGGGAGTACCCACGAGCAGTACTTC | CASSFSGSTHEQYF
TRBD1 | TRBJ1-2 | few | TRBV29-1 | TGCAGCGTTGAAGGGGGGACAGGGAACTATGGCTACACCTTC | CSVEGGTGNYGYTF
NA | TRBJ2-3 | many | TRBV27 | TGTGCCAGCAGTCCCCGGGCAGCTACTAGCACAGATACGCAGTATTTT | CASSPRAATSTDTQYF
NA | TRBJ1-1 | NA | TRBV3-1 | TGTGCCAGCAGCCAGCGGACAGCGAACACTGAAGCTTTCTTT | CASSQRTANTEAFF
TRBD1 | TRBJ2-7 | NA | TRBV10-1 | TGCGCCAGCAGTGGGGACAGGGGAGGCTACGAGCAGTACTTC | CASSGDRGGYEQYF
TRBD1 | TRBJ2-3 | few | TRBV2 | TGTGCCAACCAACAGGGGTTTAGCACAGATACGCAGTATTTT | CANQQGFSTDTQYF
TRBD1 | TRBJ2-7 | many | TRBV30 | TGTGCCTGGGACTTTGGGACAGGGGTACACGAGCAGTACTTC | CAWDFGTGVHEQYF
NA | TRBJ2-5 | NA | TRBV4-1 | TGCGCCAGCAGCCACCCCATGCAGGGGATGGAGACCCAGTACTTC | CASSHPMQGMETQYF
NA | TRBJ2-1 | many | TRBV27 | TGTGCCAGCAGTTTATCTTCCGGGGCCTACAATGAGCAGTTCTTC | CASSLSSGAYNEQFF
NA | TRBJ1-4 | many | TRBV5-6 | TGTGCCAGCAGCCCCTGGCCGGGCTCAACTAATGAAAAACTGTTTTTT | CASSPWPGSTNEKLFF
TRBD1 | TRBJ2-7 | few | TRBV27 | TGTGCCAGCAGTACTCGGGACAGCTCGTTTTACGAGCAGTACTTC | CASSTRDSSFYEQYF
TRBD1 | TRBJ1-5 | NA | TRBV2 | TGTTCCAGCAGACGGACAGGGGGCGTCGATCAGCCCCAGCATTTT | CSSRRTGGVDQPQHF
NA | TRBJ2-5 | NA | TRBV12-3/TRBV12-4 | TGTGCCAGCAGTTCCAGTATGAATGAAGAGACCCAGTACTTC | CASSSSMNEETQYF
TRBD2 | TRBJ2-7 | few | TRBV10-3 | TGTGCCATCAGGATCGGGGGGACGGGAATTTACGAGCAGTACTTC | CAIRIGGTGIYEQYF
NA | TRBJ2-6 | once | TRBV30 | TGTGCCTGTCCTCCCCCCGCAGGGCAAAACTCTGGGGCCAACGCCCTGACTTTC | CACPPPAGQNSGANALTF
TRBD1 | TRBJ2-7 | many | TRBV4-3 | TGCGCCAGCAGCCAAGATAGGGGGCATTCTAACGAGCAGTACTTC | CASSQDRGHSNEQYF
NA | TRBJ1-5 | many | TRBV6-2/TRBV6-3 | TGTGCCAGCATTTTATGGGAGTATAGCAATCAGCCCCAGCATTTT | CASILWEYSNQPQHF
NA | TRBJ1-5 | many | TRBV12-3/TRBV12-4 | TGTGCCAGCAGTTTAAGTGATTATAGCAATCAGCCCCAGCATTTT | CASSLSDYSNQPQHF
NA | TRBJ2-1 | NA | TRBV27 | TGTGCCAGCAGTTTCCGGGGGCTCCACAATGAGCAGTTCTTC | CASSFRGLHNEQFF
TRBD1 | TRBJ1-5 | NA | TRBV9 | TGTGCCAGCAGCCCGGACAGGGGATCTGGTCAGCCCCAGCATTTT | CASSPDRGSGQPQHF
NA | TRBJ1-2 | NA | TRBV4-1 | TGCGCCAGCAGCCCGATGGAGGGGTATGGCTACACCTTC | CASSPMEGYGYTF
TRBD1 | TRBJ1-1 | many | TRBV7-2 | TGTGCCAGCAGCGGGACAGGGGGCACTGAAGCTTTCTTT | CASSGTGGTEAFF
TRBD1 | TRBJ1-1 | many | TRBV20-1 | TGCAGTGCTAGAGTCTTGGGACAGGGGAACACTGAAGCTTTCTTT | CSARVLGQGNTEAFF
TRBD1 | TRBJ1-2 | many | TRBV6-2/TRBV6-3 | TGTGCCAGCAGTTACTCAGAGGGGGCGCGAGGCTACACCTTC | CASSYSEGARGYTF
TRBD1 | TRBJ1-6 | NA | TRBV4-1 | TGCGCCAGCAGCCCTAGACAGGGGAATTCACCCCTCCACTTT | CASSPRQGNSPLHF
NA | TRBJ2-7 | few | TRBV12-3/TRBV12-4 | TGTGCCAGCAGTTTAGTCACGCGCTCTGGGTCCTACGAGCAGTACTTC | CASSLVTRSGSYEQYF